Listed below are T cell receptor beta chains from one sample, sequenced in a study of siplizumab effects on memory and regulatory T cells. Method: immunoSEQ multiplex PCR; TCRdb's copy keeps in-frame clones and lacks some. The table lists over 95,000 clones, around 93% of them singletons. Material for sequencing was non-Treg CD4+ T cells sorted from blood. Source of these receptors: a human donor in good health. Each CDR3 is given with its conserved first and last residue. The order of the fields is D gene, J gene, V gene, clone size, CDR3 DNA, CDR3 protein. The D gene is left open where the match is weak. Part of the rows lack a size; the others show once, few, many or a class for expanded clones.

d_call: .
j_call: TRBJ2-3
v_call: TRBV5-6
clone_size: .
cdr3_nt: TGTGCCAGCAGCTTATGGGCGGCCGGAGATACGCAGTATTTT
cdr3_aa: CASSLWAAGDTQYF

d_call: .
j_call: TRBJ2-5
v_call: TRBV11-2
clone_size: .
cdr3_nt: TGTGCCAGCAGCTTATCACGGCAGCCTAGCCAAGAGACCCAGTACTTC
cdr3_aa: CASSLSRQPSQETQYF

d_call: TRBD2
j_call: TRBJ2-5
v_call: TRBV4-1
clone_size: .
cdr3_nt: TGCGCCAGCAGCCAAAGGACTAGCGGGGGGCAAGAGACCCAGTACTTC
cdr3_aa: CASSQRTSGGQETQYF

d_call: TRBD2
j_call: TRBJ2-7
v_call: TRBV7-2
clone_size: few
cdr3_nt: TGTGCCAGCAGCTCCCTAGCGGGGGGGCCGTACGAGCAGTACTTC
cdr3_aa: CASSSLAGGPYEQYF

d_call: .
j_call: TRBJ2-3
v_call: TRBV5-4
clone_size: .
cdr3_nt: TGTGCCAGCAGCTTACCAGGAAAAAGGGGTGGGACAGATACGCAGTATTTT
cdr3_aa: CASSLPGKRGGTDTQYF

d_call: TRBD1
j_call: TRBJ1-5
v_call: TRBV5-6
clone_size: .
cdr3_nt: TGTGCCAGCAGCCCCTGGGACAGGGGAGGGCTTCAGCCCCAGCATTTT
cdr3_aa: CASSPWDRGGLQPQHF

d_call: TRBD2
j_call: TRBJ2-4
v_call: TRBV10-1
clone_size: .
cdr3_nt: TGCGCCAGCAGTCGAGCGGGGGCCCATAGTCAGTACTTC
cdr3_aa: CASSRAGAHSQYF

d_call: .
j_call: TRBJ1-5
v_call: TRBV7-2
clone_size: .
cdr3_nt: TGTGCCAGCAGCTTAGTAGGGTCGAGCAATCAGCCCCAGCATTTT
cdr3_aa: CASSLVGSSNQPQHF

d_call: .
j_call: TRBJ1-1
v_call: TRBV7-9
clone_size: .
cdr3_nt: TGTGCCAGCAGCTTTTGGACAGAGAACACTGAAGCTTTCTTT
cdr3_aa: CASSFWTENTEAFF

d_call: TRBD1
j_call: TRBJ2-4
v_call: TRBV5-6
clone_size: .
cdr3_nt: TGTGCCAGCAGCTTGGAGGGGACAGACAAAAACATTCAGTACTTC
cdr3_aa: CASSLEGTDKNIQYF

d_call: TRBD1
j_call: TRBJ2-3
v_call: TRBV2
clone_size: .
cdr3_nt: TGTGCCAGCAGTCTAGGACAGGGGGCAGATACGCAGTATTTT
cdr3_aa: CASSLGQGADTQYF

d_call: .
j_call: TRBJ2-7
v_call: TRBV6-1
clone_size: .
cdr3_nt: TGTGCCAGCAGGGGGACCTACGAGCAGTACTTC
cdr3_aa: CASRGTYEQYF

d_call: TRBD2
j_call: TRBJ2-3
v_call: TRBV7-2
clone_size: .
cdr3_nt: TGTGCCAGCAGCTTAGTCTGGCTAGCGGGGGGGCCTCCAGATACGCAGTATTTT
cdr3_aa: CASSLVWLAGGPPDTQYF

d_call: .
j_call: TRBJ2-3
v_call: TRBV12-5
clone_size: .
cdr3_nt: TGTGCTAGTGGTTTGGTTTTGACCACGGGACAATTAAGATCAGATACGCAGTATTTT
cdr3_aa: CASGLVLTTGQLRSDTQYF

d_call: .
j_call: TRBJ1-2
v_call: TRBV4-1
clone_size: .
cdr3_nt: TGCGCCAGCAGCCAAAGGGGCTTGGCCGATGGCTACACCTTC
cdr3_aa: CASSQRGLADGYTF

d_call: .
j_call: TRBJ2-3
v_call: TRBV30
clone_size: .
cdr3_nt: TGTGCCTGGAGTGGCGATGACGGACCGAGCACAGATACGCAGTATTTT
cdr3_aa: CAWSGDDGPSTDTQYF

d_call: .
j_call: TRBJ2-7
v_call: TRBV7-2
clone_size: .
cdr3_nt: TGTGCCAGCAGCTTAGACAGGGTCTACGAGCAGTACTTC
cdr3_aa: CASSLDRVYEQYF

d_call: TRBD1
j_call: TRBJ2-5
v_call: TRBV6-6
clone_size: .
cdr3_nt: TGTGCCAGCACCGTTAGGACAGGGGTGTCAGAGACCCAGTACTTC
cdr3_aa: CASTVRTGVSETQYF

d_call: .
j_call: TRBJ1-5
v_call: TRBV19
clone_size: .
cdr3_nt: TGTGCCAGTAGTAAGCAGGGAAACCTGGATCAGCCCCAGCATTTT
cdr3_aa: CASSKQGNLDQPQHF

d_call: .
j_call: TRBJ1-2
v_call: TRBV2
clone_size: .
cdr3_nt: TGTGCCAGCAGTGAAGCGCTAGCGGGGCAGGAGTATGGCTACACCTTC
cdr3_aa: CASSEALAGQEYGYTF

d_call: TRBD1
j_call: TRBJ2-3
v_call: TRBV23-1
clone_size: .
cdr3_nt: TGCGCCAGCAGTCCTCTAGGGGGCTTTGAAGATACGCAGTATTTT
cdr3_aa: CASSPLGGFEDTQYF

d_call: .
j_call: TRBJ1-2
v_call: TRBV7-3
clone_size: .
cdr3_nt: TGTGCCAGCAGCCGGGGTGGGAATGGCTACACCTTC
cdr3_aa: CASSRGGNGYTF

d_call: TRBD1
j_call: TRBJ1-2
v_call: TRBV7-9
clone_size: .
cdr3_nt: TGTGCCAGCACCAACGAGGGGGCCCTCTATGGCTACACCTTC
cdr3_aa: CASTNEGALYGYTF

d_call: .
j_call: TRBJ2-5
v_call: TRBV5-4
clone_size: .
cdr3_nt: TGTGCCAGCAGCTCTACGGGAGCGGCTACCCAGTACTTC
cdr3_aa: CASSSTGAATQYF

d_call: TRBD1
j_call: TRBJ1-1
v_call: TRBV9
clone_size: .
cdr3_nt: TGTGCCAGCAGCGTAGTTTCAGGGGGCACTGAAGCTTTCTTT
cdr3_aa: CASSVVSGGTEAFF

d_call: .
j_call: TRBJ1-2
v_call: TRBV5-6
clone_size: .
cdr3_nt: TGTGCCAGCAGCTTGATCGACGGAGGCCGGGGCTACACCTTC
cdr3_aa: CASSLIDGGRGYTF

d_call: TRBD1
j_call: TRBJ1-4
v_call: TRBV7-9
clone_size: .
cdr3_nt: TGTGCCAGCAGCTTATGGGCCTACAGGGGGGACGAAAAACTGTTTTTT
cdr3_aa: CASSLWAYRGDEKLFF

d_call: .
j_call: TRBJ2-3
v_call: TRBV7-3
clone_size: once
cdr3_nt: TGTGCCAGCAGCGCCGGGATGTGGGATACGCAGTATTTT
cdr3_aa: CASSAGMWDTQYF

d_call: TRBD2
j_call: TRBJ2-5
v_call: TRBV2
clone_size: .
cdr3_nt: TGTGCCACCCGAAGGGGGACTAGCGGGGGAGCCGCCCAAGAGACCCAGTACTTC
cdr3_aa: CATRRGTSGGAAQETQYF

d_call: .
j_call: TRBJ1-3
v_call: TRBV5-1
clone_size: few
cdr3_nt: TGCGCCAGCAGCTTCTCACAAGGGAACACCATATATTTT
cdr3_aa: CASSFSQGNTIYF

d_call: .
j_call: TRBJ2-6
v_call: TRBV18
clone_size: .
cdr3_nt: TGTGCCAGCTCACCACCCGGGGCCAACGTCCTGACTTTC
cdr3_aa: CASSPPGANVLTF

d_call: TRBD1
j_call: TRBJ1-4
v_call: TRBV2
clone_size: .
cdr3_nt: TGTGCCAGCAGTGATCGGACAGGGCGAGAAAAACTGTTTTTT
cdr3_aa: CASSDRTGREKLFF

d_call: TRBD1
j_call: TRBJ2-3
v_call: TRBV7-2
clone_size: .
cdr3_nt: TGTGCCAGCAGCTGGGACAGGGCAACAGATACGCAGTATTTT
cdr3_aa: CASSWDRATDTQYF

d_call: TRBD2
j_call: TRBJ2-7
v_call: TRBV6-5
clone_size: .
cdr3_nt: TGTGCCAGCAGTCGATCTGGGACTAGCGACTACGAGCAGTACTTC
cdr3_aa: CASSRSGTSDYEQYF

d_call: .
j_call: TRBJ1-1
v_call: TRBV2
clone_size: once
cdr3_nt: TGTGCCAGCCCAGGGAGGATTGGGGGGGACACTGAAGCTTTCTTT
cdr3_aa: CASPGRIGGDTEAFF

d_call: .
j_call: TRBJ2-1
v_call: TRBV5-4
clone_size: .
cdr3_nt: TGTGCCAGCAGCTTGTTGGCGTCCGGAGAGTTCTTC
cdr3_aa: CASSLLASGEFF

d_call: .
j_call: TRBJ1-5
v_call: TRBV16
clone_size: .
cdr3_nt: TGTGCCAGCAGCCCACAGGTGGCTGGGCCCCAGCATTTT
cdr3_aa: CASSPQVAGPQHF

d_call: .
j_call: TRBJ2-5
v_call: TRBV10-1
clone_size: .
cdr3_nt: TGCGCCAGCAGTGATGGCAGCTCCGAGACCCAGTACTTC
cdr3_aa: CASSDGSSETQYF

d_call: TRBD2
j_call: TRBJ2-3
v_call: TRBV6-6
clone_size: .
cdr3_nt: TGTGCCAGCTATGATTCGGGGGGGCCCACAGATACGCAGTATTTT
cdr3_aa: CASYDSGGPTDTQYF

d_call: .
j_call: TRBJ1-1
v_call: TRBV5-1
clone_size: .
cdr3_nt: TGCGCCAGCAGCCTTGTTTCGGGCACTGAAGCTTTCTTT
cdr3_aa: CASSLVSGTEAFF

d_call: .
j_call: TRBJ2-5
v_call: TRBV7-2
clone_size: .
cdr3_nt: TGTGCCAGCAGGAGTAGGGGGGCGGCCCGGGAGACCCAGTACTTC
cdr3_aa: CASRSRGAARETQYF

d_call: .
j_call: TRBJ2-2
v_call: TRBV5-1
clone_size: .
cdr3_nt: TGCGCCAGCAGCTTGCCGGTACATACGGGGACCGGGGAGCTGTTTTTT
cdr3_aa: CASSLPVHTGTGELFF

d_call: TRBD1
j_call: TRBJ2-5
v_call: TRBV19
clone_size: .
cdr3_nt: TGTGCCAGTAGTATCCAGGGGGCGCGTGGGGAGACCCAGTACTTC
cdr3_aa: CASSIQGARGETQYF

d_call: .
j_call: TRBJ2-3
v_call: TRBV7-3
clone_size: .
cdr3_nt: TGTGCCAGCAGCCAAGGACGTAGCACAGATACGCAGTATTTT
cdr3_aa: CASSQGRSTDTQYF

d_call: .
j_call: TRBJ2-5
v_call: TRBV11-3
clone_size: .
cdr3_nt: TGTGCCAGCAGCTTAGGGAAGCTTCGGGGGACCCAGTACTTC
cdr3_aa: CASSLGKLRGTQYF

d_call: TRBD1
j_call: TRBJ1-2
v_call: TRBV29-1
clone_size: .
cdr3_nt: TGCAGCGTTGGGGACAGGGGACCAGCTAACTATGGCTACACCTTC
cdr3_aa: CSVGDRGPANYGYTF

d_call: .
j_call: TRBJ1-2
v_call: TRBV5-1
clone_size: .
cdr3_nt: TGCGCCAGCAGCTTGGGTCTGGGGGGGCCCTATGGCTACACCTTC
cdr3_aa: CASSLGLGGPYGYTF

d_call: TRBD1
j_call: TRBJ1-3
v_call: TRBV28
clone_size: .
cdr3_nt: TGTGCCAGCAGTTTACAGGGGGGTTATAGAAACACCATATATTTT
cdr3_aa: CASSLQGGYRNTIYF

d_call: .
j_call: TRBJ1-6
v_call: TRBV9
clone_size: .
cdr3_nt: TGTGCCAGCAGCGTAAATCCTACGTCAGTGACGGGCTCACCCCTCCACTTT
cdr3_aa: CASSVNPTSVTGSPLHF

d_call: .
j_call: TRBJ1-1
v_call: TRBV5-6
clone_size: .
cdr3_nt: TGTGCCAGCAGCGCCTTGGGGGGGAGCACTGAAGCTTTCTTT
cdr3_aa: CASSALGGSTEAFF

d_call: TRBD1
j_call: TRBJ1-5
v_call: TRBV18
clone_size: .
cdr3_nt: TGTGCCAGCTCACCAGGGACAGGGGTTCAGCCCCAGCATTTT
cdr3_aa: CASSPGTGVQPQHF